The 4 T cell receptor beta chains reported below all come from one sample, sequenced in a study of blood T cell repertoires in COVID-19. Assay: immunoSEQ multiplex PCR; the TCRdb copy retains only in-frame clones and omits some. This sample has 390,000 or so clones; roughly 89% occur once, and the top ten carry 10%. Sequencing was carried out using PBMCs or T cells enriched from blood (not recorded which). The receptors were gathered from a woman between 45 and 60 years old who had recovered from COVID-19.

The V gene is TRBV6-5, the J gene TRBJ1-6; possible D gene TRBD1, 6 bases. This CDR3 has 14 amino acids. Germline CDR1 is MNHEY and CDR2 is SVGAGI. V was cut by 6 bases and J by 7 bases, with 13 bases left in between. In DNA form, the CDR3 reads TGTGCCAGCAGCCAACAGGGTAGGAATTCACCCCTCCACTTT. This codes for CASSQQGRNSPLHF.

The CDR3 bases are TGCAGTGCTAGTCAGGGGACAGGGGTTCGGACTGTTGAAGCTTTCTTT. Translating it yields CSASQGTGVRTVEAFF. The chain employs TRBV20-1 and TRBJ1-1; 10 bases are shared with TRBD1. V lost 3 bases, J lost 7 bases, and 14 bases stayed unmatched. The CDR3 loop spans 16 amino acids. CDR1 and CDR2 (germline): DFQATT, SNEGSKA (reference sequence).

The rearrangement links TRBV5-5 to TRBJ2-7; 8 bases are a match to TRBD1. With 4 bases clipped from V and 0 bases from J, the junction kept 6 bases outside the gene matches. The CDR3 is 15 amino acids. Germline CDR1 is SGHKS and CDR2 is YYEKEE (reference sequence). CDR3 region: CASSPTDRVSYEQYF. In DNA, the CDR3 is TGTGCCAGCAGCCCTACGGACAGGGTCTCCTACGAGCAGTACTTC.

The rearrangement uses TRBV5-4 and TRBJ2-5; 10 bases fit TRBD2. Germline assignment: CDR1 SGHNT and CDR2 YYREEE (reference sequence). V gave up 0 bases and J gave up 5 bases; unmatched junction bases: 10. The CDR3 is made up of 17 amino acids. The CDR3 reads CASSLAPSGGFIETQYF. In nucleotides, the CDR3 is TGTGCCAGCAGCTTGGCCCCTAGCGGGGGTTTTATTGAGACCCAGTACTTC. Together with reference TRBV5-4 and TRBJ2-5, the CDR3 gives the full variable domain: ETGVTQSPTHLIKTRGQQVTLRCSSQSGHNTVSWYQQALGQGPQFIFQYYREEENGRGNFPPRFSGLQFPNYSSELNVNALELDDSALYLCASSLAPSGGFIETQYFGPGTRLLVL.